This T cell receptor (beta chain) was sequenced during a study of post-analysis software for immune sequencing data. Overall study: There were relapsing-remitting, secondary progressive and progressive-relapsing multiple sclerosis among the disease courses included.

Regarding the study as a whole: Diversity measured as normalized Chao1 was significantly lower in multiple sclerosis patients than in controls. F measure clustering grouped samples strongly by preparation batch. Five or six TRBV segments were more frequent in patients than controls; TRBV5-6, TRBV5-1 and TRBV20-1 belonged to this group.

Unique-molecular-identifier-tagged TCR beta cDNA libraries were used. T cells numbering roughly 0.95 to 10 million gave rise to roughly 0.5 million cDNA molecules. TCRdb called the PCR reads again in MiXCR, with one record for every CDR3 protein. Of under 650,000 distinct CDR3 sequences in the sample, 44% are singletons; the top ten hold 1.5% to 2%. In this sample, this clonotype turned up a few times. The antigen is unknown. The CDR3 runs to 17 residues. Germline CDR1 is ENHRY and CDR2 is SYGVKD. V lost 0 bases and J lost 8; bases outside the gene matches: 8. This sequence joins TRBV10-3 and TRBJ2-1; 12 bases are a match to TRBD2. The receptor's source is a girl between 5 and 17 years old with multiple sclerosis. Sequences were obtained from blood. The CDR3 nucleotides are TGTGCCATCAGTGAGTCTCGGACTAGCGGGACTAGGGATGAGCAGTTCTTC. Protein: CAISESRTSGTRDEQFF.